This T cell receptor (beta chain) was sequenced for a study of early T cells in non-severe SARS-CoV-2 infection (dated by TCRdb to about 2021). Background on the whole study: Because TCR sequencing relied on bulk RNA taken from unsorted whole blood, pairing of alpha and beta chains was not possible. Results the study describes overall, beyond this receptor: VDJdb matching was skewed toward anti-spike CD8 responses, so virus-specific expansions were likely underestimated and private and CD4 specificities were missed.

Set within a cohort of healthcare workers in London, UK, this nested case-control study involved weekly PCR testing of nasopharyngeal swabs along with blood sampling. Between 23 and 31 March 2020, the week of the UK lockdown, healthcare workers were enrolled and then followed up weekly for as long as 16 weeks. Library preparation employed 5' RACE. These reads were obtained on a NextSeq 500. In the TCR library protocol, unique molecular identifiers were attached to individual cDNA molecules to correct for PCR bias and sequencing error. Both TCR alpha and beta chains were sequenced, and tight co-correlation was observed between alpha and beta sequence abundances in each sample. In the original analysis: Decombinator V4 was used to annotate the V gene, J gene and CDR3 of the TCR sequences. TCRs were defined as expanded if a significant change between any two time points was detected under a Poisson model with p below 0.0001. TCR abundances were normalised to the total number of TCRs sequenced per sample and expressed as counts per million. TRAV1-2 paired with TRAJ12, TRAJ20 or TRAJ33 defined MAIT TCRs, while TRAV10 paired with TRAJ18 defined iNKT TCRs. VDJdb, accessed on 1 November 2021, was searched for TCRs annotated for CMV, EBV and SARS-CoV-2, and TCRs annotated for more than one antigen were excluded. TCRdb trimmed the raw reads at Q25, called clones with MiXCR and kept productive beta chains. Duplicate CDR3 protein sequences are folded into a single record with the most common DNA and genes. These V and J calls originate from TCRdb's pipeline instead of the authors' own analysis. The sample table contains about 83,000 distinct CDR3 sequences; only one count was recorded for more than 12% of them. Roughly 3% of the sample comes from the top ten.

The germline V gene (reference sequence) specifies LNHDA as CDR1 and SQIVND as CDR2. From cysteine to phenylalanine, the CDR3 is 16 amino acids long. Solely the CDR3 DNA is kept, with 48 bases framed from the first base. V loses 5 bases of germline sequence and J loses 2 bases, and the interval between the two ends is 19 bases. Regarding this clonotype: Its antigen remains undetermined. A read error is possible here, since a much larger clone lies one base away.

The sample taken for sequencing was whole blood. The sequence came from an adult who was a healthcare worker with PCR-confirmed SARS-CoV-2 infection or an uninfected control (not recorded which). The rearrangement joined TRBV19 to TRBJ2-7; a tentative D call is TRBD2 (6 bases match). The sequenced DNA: TGTGCCAGTAGTGCGCACCTTCGCGGGACCGCCTACGAGCAGTACTTC. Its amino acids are CASSAHLRGTAYEQYF. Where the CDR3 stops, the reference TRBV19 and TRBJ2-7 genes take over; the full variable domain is DGGITQSPKYLFRKEGQNVTLSCEQNLNHDAMYWYRQDPGQGLRLIYYSQIVNDFQKGDIAEGYSVSREKKESFPLTVTSAQKNPTAFYLCASSAHLRGTAYEQYFGPGTRLTVT.